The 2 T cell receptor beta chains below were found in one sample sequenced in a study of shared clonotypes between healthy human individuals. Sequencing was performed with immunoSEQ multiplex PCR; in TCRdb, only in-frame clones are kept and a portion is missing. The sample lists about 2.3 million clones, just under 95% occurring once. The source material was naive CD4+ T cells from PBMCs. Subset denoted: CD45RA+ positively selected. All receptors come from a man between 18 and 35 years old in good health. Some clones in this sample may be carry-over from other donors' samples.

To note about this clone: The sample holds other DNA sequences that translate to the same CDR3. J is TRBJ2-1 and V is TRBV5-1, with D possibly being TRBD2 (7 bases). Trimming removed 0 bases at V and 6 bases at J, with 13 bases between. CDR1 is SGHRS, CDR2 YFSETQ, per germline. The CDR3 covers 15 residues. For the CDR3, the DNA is TGCGCCAGCAGCTTGGGGGCAGGGGAGGGCAATGAGCAGTTCTTC. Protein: CASSLGAGEGNEQFF.

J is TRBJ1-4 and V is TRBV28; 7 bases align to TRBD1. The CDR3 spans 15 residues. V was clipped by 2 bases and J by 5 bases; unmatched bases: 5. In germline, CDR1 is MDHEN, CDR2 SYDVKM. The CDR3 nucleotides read TGTGCCAGCAGTTTACCGGACAGGTACAATGAAAAACTGTTTTTT. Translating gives CASSLPDRYNEKLFF.